The entry below describes one T cell receptor beta chain. Its antigen is currently unknown. These data are taken from a study of T cells in localized non-small cell lung cancer. Study-level results: Longer overall survival was associated with a higher density of T cells in the blood. Exceeding tumor, uninvolved adjacent lung had the highest T cell clonality.

The protocol was immunoSEQ multiplex PCR, while the TCRdb copy is restricted to in-frame clones and leaves out a portion. The data hold tens of thousands of clones, with less than 90% observed a single time. Sample: peripheral blood, taken before any cancer treatment. The clonotype comes from a male donor older than 55 with stage I squamous cell lung carcinoma.

CDR3 region: CASSLDSRGRVMSEQYF. In DNA form, the CDR3 reads TGTGCCAGCAGCTTAGATTCTCGGGGCAGGGTAATGTCAGAGCAGTACTTC. The chain recombines TRBV11-2 with TRBJ2-7; D is tentatively TRBD1 or TRBD2 (5 bases each). The CDR3 contains 17 residues. The V and J ends lost 0 bases and 7 bases respectively, with 22 bases between them. Germline CDR1 is SGHAT and CDR2 is FQNNGV.